Presented here are 8 T cell receptor beta chains from one specimen sequenced in a study of T cells after yellow fever vaccination. TCRdb used MiXCR to reprocess the 5' RACE reads, holding one entry per CDR3 protein. Of a few hundred thousand distinct CDR3 sequences in the sample, roughly 17% were seen once. Sequencing was performed on PBMCs, taken 5 days after the first yellow fever vaccination. Receptor source: a man aged 18 to 29 who received the YFV17D yellow fever vaccine.

This chain connects TRBV20-1 to TRBJ2-7; the D is unclear. Germline assignment: CDR1 DFQATT and CDR2 SNEGSKA (reference sequence). V lost 3 bases to trimming and J lost 2 bases, with 11 bases between them. The CDR3 consists of 13 residues. The CDR3 loop reads CSARGPHTYEQYV. The CDR3 nucleotides are TGCAGTGCTAGGGGTCCCCATACCTACGAGCAGTACGTC.

In DNA form, the CDR3 reads TGTGCCAGCAGTTACCCCAGCAGGGGACTTTCGGCCACCGGGGAGCTGTTTTTT. Protein product: CASSYPSRGLSATGELFF. The rearrangement uses TRBV6-5 and TRBJ2-2; TRBD1 or TRBD2 may be the D gene (6 bases each). CDR3 size: 18 residues. Germline CDR1 and CDR2: MNHEY and SVGAGI. V was trimmed by 2 bases and J by 4 bases, leaving 20 bases between them.

The V and J genes are TRBV5-1 and TRBJ2-5; D possibly matches TRBD1 or TRBD2 (5 bases each). The CDR3 is made up of 15 amino acids. With 3 bases removed from V and 5 bases from J, the gap between germline ends came to 17 bases. CDR1 SGHRS and CDR2 YFSETQ come from the germline V gene. This CDR3 is CASSWGRTPGETQYF. The CDR3 nucleotides read TGCGCCAGCAGCTGGGGACGCACCCCAGGGGAGACCCAGTACTTC.

The V gene is TRBV6-2 or TRBV6-3, the J gene TRBJ1-1, with TRBD1 matching over 8 bases. J gave up 7 bases and V 5 bases, and 15 bases lay outside the gene matches. Germline CDR1 and CDR2: MNHEY and SVGEGT. CDR3 length equals 16 residues. The CDR3 protein is CASSATQGAQAYEAFF. CDR3 coding DNA: TGTGCCAGCAGTGCTACTCAGGGGGCGCAGGCATATGAAGCTTTCTTT.

This clonotype was counted at least ten times. The chain combines TRBV3-1 with TRBJ2-2, with 10 bases matching TRBD2. The V gene end was trimmed by 3 bases and the J gene end by 0 bases; junction bases not matched to a gene: 1. CDR1 LGHDT and CDR2 YNNKEL come from the germline V gene (reference sequence). This CDR3 has 16 amino acids. DNA of the CDR3: TGTGCCAGCAGCCAGCTAGCGGGGGCGAACACCGGGGAGCTGTTTTTT. This sequence encodes CASSQLAGANTGELFF.

V is TRBV5-1 and J is TRBJ1-1; TRBD1 aligns across 8 bases. The CDR3 runs to 13 residues. Per the germline V gene, CDR1 is SGHRS and CDR2 is YFSETQ. V lost 4 bases and J lost 4; bases outside the gene matches: 3. The CDR3 region has the DNA TGCGCCAGCAGCGGACAGGGAGTCACTGAAGCTTTCTTT. Its translation is CASSGQGVTEAFF.

This clonotype has only a few counts. The chain joins TRBV10-2 to TRBJ2-7; D perhaps matches TRBD2 (6 bases). V was clipped by 8 bases and J by 6 bases, with 17 bases between them. The CDR3 loop spans 13 amino acids. Per germline, CDR1 WSHSY and CDR2 SAAADI. The CDR3 sequence is CASGTSKFSEQYF. CDR3 coding DNA: TGCGCCAGCGGGACTTCCAAGTTCTCCGAGCAGTACTTC.

This clonotype was seen a handful of times. V usage is TRBV7-9 and J usage is TRBJ2-7, with D possibly being TRBD1 (8 bases). From germline, CDR1 is SEHNR and CDR2 FQNEAQ (reference sequence). The length of the CDR3 is 16 residues. V was trimmed by 5 bases and J by 1 base, leaving 18 bases between them. The chain's CDR3 is CASSPGRDRRSYEQYV. CDR3 coding DNA: TGTGCCAGCAGCCCAGGGAGGGACAGGCGATCCTACGAGCAGTACGTC.